The present entry profiles one TCR beta chain with its context. The data were taken from a study of sequential checkpoint blockade in melanoma. The sample's treatment: randomized to nivolumab then ipilimumab (arm A) or the reverse (arm B). None of the patients previously received DNA-damaging chemotherapy. This CDR3 contains 12 residues. CDR1 is ENHRY, CDR2 SYGVKD, per germline. V was shortened by 10 bases and J by 1 base, with 10 bases between the two germline ends. Sequenced by immunoSEQ multiplex PCR; TCRdb stores in-frame clones only, minus some. The top ten clones hold about a fifth of a sample with roughly 28,000 clones, roughly 80% of them seen once.

This clonotype originated in a human donor with melanoma. The sequenced sample was CD8+ T cells sorted from blood (inferred from file names), obtained from a patient given nivolumab and ipilimumab in sequence. The chain employs TRBV10-3 and TRBJ1-1, with D unclear. The CDR3 DNA is TGTGCCACTTCCGCGCCGAACACTGAAGCTTTCTTT. Encoded protein: CATSAPNTEAFF.